This T cell receptor beta chain was identified in a study of blood T cells in healthy people across ages. Using a J-beta primer mix together with a sample-barcoded 5' primer, a second PCR was run for about 7 to 12 cycles. Template switching added a 12-random-nucleotide identifier to every cDNA molecule. One entry per CDR3 protein, called by TCRdb with MiXCR from the 5' RACE reads. The sample lists more than 600,000 distinct CDR3 sequences; approximately 25% were seen once. The V gene's germline CDR1 is SGHRS and CDR2 YFSETQ. The germline V and J ends were trimmed by 0 bases and 2 bases, with 12 bases remaining between them. The length of the CDR3 is 15 residues. This sample also belongs to another study, concerning T cells of mothers and their children.

Sequencing used blood. The chain carries TRBV5-1 and TRBJ2-7; tentatively, D is TRBD1 or TRBD2 (5 bases each). This clonotype was sampled from a boy aged 5-17 years in good health. In nucleotides, the CDR3 is TGCGCCAGCAGCTTGGAGACGGGGACCCCCTACGAGCAGTACTTC. Protein sequence: CASSLETGTPYEQYF.